Below, 12 T cell receptor beta chains from the same sample are listed, as sequenced in a study of CD4+ T cells in melanoma. Sequenced by immunoSEQ multiplex PCR; TCRdb stores in-frame clones only, minus some. The sample yields more than 15,000 clones, approximately 84% seen once. Sequences were obtained from cells from a culture (not recorded whether cultured in vitro). These receptors all come from a human donor with melanoma.

CDR3 in amino acids: CATKQGEYNQPQHF. The DNA of the CDR3 is TGTGCCACAAAACAGGGGGAATACAATCAGCCCCAGCATTTT. The chain links TRBV10-3 to TRBJ1-5; 8 bases line up with TRBD1. This CDR3 spans 14 amino acids. CDR1 and CDR2 (germline): ENHRY, SYGVKD. The junction had 8 bases not matched to a gene; V was cut back by 10 bases and J by 3 bases.

The gene calls are TRBV7-2 and TRBJ1-5; TRBD1 is a possible D gene (5 bases). The CDR3 covers 16 residues. Between the trimmed V and J ends, which lost 1 base and 3 bases, there was a span of 13 bases. Germline CDR1 and CDR2: SGHTA and FQGNSA. The CDR3 DNA reads as TGTGCCAGCAGCTTAGGGGCGGGGCGATTCAATCAGCCCCAGCATTTT. This encodes CASSLGAGRFNQPQHF.

The chain employs TRBV5-1 and TRBJ1-1; D may be TRBD1 (5 bases). CDR1 and CDR2 (germline): SGHRS, YFSETQ. This CDR3 is 14 amino acids long. V gave up 4 bases and J gave up 1 base, with 11 bases separating them. The DNA for the CDR3 is TGCGCCAGCAGCAGCTTCACAGGGAACACTGAAGCTTTCTTT. It is translated as CASSSFTGNTEAFF.

This chain uses TRBV5-1 with TRBJ2-5; 8 bases match TRBD1. With 2 bases clipped from V and 5 bases from J, the junction kept 8 bases outside the gene matches. From germline, CDR1 is SGHRS and CDR2 YFSETQ. The CDR3 runs to 15 residues. The CDR3 protein is CASSFIQGAQETQYF. CDR3 sequence (DNA): TGCGCCAGCAGCTTTATTCAGGGGGCACAGGAGACCCAGTACTTC.

This clone came up once. V is TRBV7-8 and J is TRBJ2-1, with 10 bases matching TRBD2. The germline gives CDR1 SGHVS, CDR2 FQNEAQ. The length of the CDR3 is 15 residues. V shed 3 bases, J shed 2 bases, and the junction held 1 base outside the gene matches. CDR3 nucleotide sequence: TGTGCCAGCAGCTTTAGCGGGGGGACCTACAATGAGCAGTTCTTC. It translates to CASSFSGGTYNEQFF.

V gene TRBV2 combines with J gene TRBJ1-5; D remains ambiguous. Germline values: CDR1 SNHLY, CDR2 FYNNEI. The V and J ends lost 4 bases and 0 bases respectively, with 10 bases between them. The CDR3 is 15 amino acids. CDR3 amino acids: CASSGMHYSNQPQHF. The CDR3 bases are TGTGCCAGCAGTGGGATGCACTATAGCAATCAGCCCCAGCATTTT.

This chain uses TRBV5-8 with TRBJ2-2; tentative D call: TRBD1 (5 bases). Trimming cost V 2 bases and J 6 bases, with 8 bases left between them. This CDR3 has 13 residues. Looked up from germline, CDR1 is SGHTS and CDR2 is YDEGEE. CDR3 nucleotides: TGTGCCAGCAGCTTAGGGGCCCCCGGGGAGCTGTTTTTT. Translated, it gives CASSLGAPGELFF.

This clone was seen a single time. The chain links TRBV5-6 to TRBJ1-2, with D unclear. The V gene's germline CDR1 is SGHDT and CDR2 YYEEEE. Trimming left V 7 bases short and J 2 bases short, with 9 bases between. This CDR3 comprises 12 residues. This chain's CDR3 is CASAKENYGYTF. The DNA for the CDR3 is TGTGCCAGCGCCAAAGAGAACTATGGCTACACCTTC. Together with reference TRBV5-6 and TRBJ1-2, the CDR3 gives the full variable domain: DAGVTQSPTHLIKTRGQQVTLRCSPKSGHDTVSWYQQALGQGPQFIFQYYEEEERQRGNFPDRFSGHQFPNYSSELNVNALLLGDSALYLCASAKENYGYTFGSGTRLTVV.

The chain couples TRBV6-5 to TRBJ2-7, with D maybe TRBD2 (6 bases). CDR1 is MNHEY and CDR2 is SVGAGI in the germline V gene. The CDR3 length is 15 residues. The V end was cut by 6 bases, the J end by 0 bases, with 15 bases between. The CDR3 sequence is CASRHRLEGSYEQYF. CDR3 DNA: TGTGCCAGCAGGCACCGTTTGGAGGGCTCCTACGAGCAGTACTTC.

V is TRBV5-1 and J is TRBJ1-1, with 7 bases matching TRBD1. CDR1 is SGHRS and CDR2 is YFSETQ in the germline V gene. The J segment lost 3 bases and the V segment lost 7 bases, leaving 9 bases of the junction unmatched. This CDR3 comprises 14 residues. CDR3 region: CASGPTGSYTEAFF. CDR3 nucleotides: TGCGCCAGCGGACCGACAGGGAGTTACACTGAAGCTTTCTTT.

The V call is TRBV2, the J call TRBJ2-4; D is unclear. Germline V gene sequence: CDR1 SNHLY, CDR2 FYNNEI. Trimming left V 6 bases short and J 5 bases short, with 11 bases between. This CDR3 contains 13 residues. The CDR3 nucleotides are TGTGCCAGCAGCGACGGGCCTCAAAACATTCAGTACTTC. Translating gives CASSDGPQNIQYF.

This clone showed up just a few times. The chain employs TRBV5-1 and TRBJ2-3, with a possible D match to TRBD1 (5 bases). V dropped 4 bases and J dropped 2 bases, with 29 bases sitting between them. Germline assignment: CDR1 SGHRS and CDR2 YFSETQ. The CDR3 spans 20 residues. CDR3 sequence (DNA): TGCGCCAGCAGCGAACGACAGAGCGATCGCCTGTCCCATTTCACAGATACGCAGTATTTT. Encoded protein: CASSERQSDRLSHFTDTQYF. The entire variable domain, with the rest obtained from reference TRBV5-1 and TRBJ2-3, is as follows: KAGVTQTPRYLIKTRGQQVTLSCSPISGHRSVSWYQQTPGQGLQFLFEYFSETQRNKGNFPGRFSGRQFSNSRSEMNVSTLELGDSALYLCASSERQSDRLSHFTDTQYFGPGTRLTVL.